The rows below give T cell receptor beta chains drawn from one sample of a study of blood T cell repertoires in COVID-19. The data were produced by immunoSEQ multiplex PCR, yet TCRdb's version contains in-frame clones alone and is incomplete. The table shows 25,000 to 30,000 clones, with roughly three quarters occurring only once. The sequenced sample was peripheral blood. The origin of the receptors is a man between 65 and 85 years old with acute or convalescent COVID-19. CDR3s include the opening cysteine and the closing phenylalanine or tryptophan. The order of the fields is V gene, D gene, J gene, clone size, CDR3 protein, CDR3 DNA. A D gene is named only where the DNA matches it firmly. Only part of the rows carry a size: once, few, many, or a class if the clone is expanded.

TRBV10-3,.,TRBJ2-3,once,CAISGGQDSDTQYF,TGTGCCATCAGTGGGGGACAAGATTCAGATACGCAGTATTTT
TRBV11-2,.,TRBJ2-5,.,CASSAGTPARETQYF,TGTGCCAGCAGCGCGGGGACGCCGGCGCGCGAGACCCAGTACTTC
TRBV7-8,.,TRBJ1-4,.,CASSVLEEEKLFF,TGTGCCAGCAGCGTCCTTGAGGAAGAAAAACTGTTTTTT
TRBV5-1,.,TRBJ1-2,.,CASSLRVRDGYTF,TGCGCCAGCAGCTTGCGGGTACGAGATGGCTACACCTTC
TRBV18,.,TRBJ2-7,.,CASSPPTAPRGPFSEQYF,TGTGCCAGCTCACCACCGACAGCTCCCAGGGGCCCGTTTTCCGAGCAGTACTTC
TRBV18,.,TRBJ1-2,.,CASSPVDSASYGYTF,TGTGCCAGCTCACCGGTGGACAGTGCATCCTATGGCTACACCTTC
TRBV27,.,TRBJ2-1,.,CASGSPVNNNEQFF,TGTGCCAGCGGTTCTCCTGTTAACAACAATGAGCAGTTCTTC
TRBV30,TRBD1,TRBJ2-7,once,CAWRGDRANEQYF,TGTGCCTGGAGGGGGGACAGGGCTAACGAGCAGTACTTC
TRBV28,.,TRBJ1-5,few,CASSLTDSSNQPQHF,TGTGCCAGCAGCCTCACGGACAGTAGCAATCAGCCCCAGCATTTT
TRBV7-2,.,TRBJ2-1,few,CASSSTFRQFF,TGTGCCAGCAGCTCGACATTCAGGCAGTTCTTC
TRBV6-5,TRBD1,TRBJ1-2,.,CASSSGQGAIGYTF,TGTGCCAGCAGTTCGGGACAGGGGGCTATTGGCTACACCTTC
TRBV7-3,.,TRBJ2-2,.,CASRDGTLNTGELFF,TGTGCCAGCAGAGACGGGACACTGAACACCGGGGAGCTGTTTTTT
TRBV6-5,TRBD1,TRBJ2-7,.,CASSLGTGYEQYF,TGTGCCAGCAGTTTGGGGACAGGCTACGAGCAGTACTTC
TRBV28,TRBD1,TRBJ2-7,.,CASRPTGQGASYEQYF,TGTGCCAGCAGACCCACGGGACAGGGGGCCTCCTACGAGCAGTACTTC
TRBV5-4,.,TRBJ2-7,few,CASSLGSSYEQYF,TGTGCCAGCAGCTTGGGCAGCTCCTACGAGCAGTACTTC
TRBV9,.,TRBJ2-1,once,CASSGVGANEQFF,TGTGCCAGCAGTGGGGTAGGGGCCAATGAGCAGTTCTTC
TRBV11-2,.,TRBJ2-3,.,CASSPNTDTQYF,TGTGCCAGCAGCCCCAACACAGATACGCAGTATTTT
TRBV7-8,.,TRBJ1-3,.,CASSPRGGGNTIYF,TGTGCCAGCAGCCCACGGGGGGGTGGGAACACCATATATTTT
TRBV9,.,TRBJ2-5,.,CASSVGLEETQYF,TGTGCCAGCAGCGTAGGGCTAGAAGAGACCCAGTACTTC
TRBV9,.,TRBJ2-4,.,CASSQGEDIQYF,TGTGCCAGCAGCCAAGGGGAAGACATTCAGTACTTC
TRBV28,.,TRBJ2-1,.,CASSQQGPSDNEQFF,TGTGCCAGCAGCCAACAGGGACCCTCCGACAATGAGCAGTTCTTC
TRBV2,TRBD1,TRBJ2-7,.,CASRRGDTGGEQYF,TGTGCCAGCAGGAGGGGAGATACAGGGGGCGAGCAGTACTTC
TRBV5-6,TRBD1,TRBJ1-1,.,CASSYHQGGFEAFF,TGTGCCAGCAGCTACCACCAGGGGGGCTTTGAAGCTTTCTTT
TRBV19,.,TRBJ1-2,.,CASSKVPTPQYGYTF,TGTGCCAGTAGCAAGGTTCCGACACCCCAATATGGCTACACCTTC
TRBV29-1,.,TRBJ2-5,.,CSVPTDRQETQYF,TGCAGCGTTCCCACCGACAGACAAGAGACCCAGTACTTC
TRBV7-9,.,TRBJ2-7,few,CASSLDRLSIEQYF,TGTGCCAGCAGCTTAGACAGACTATCAATCGAGCAGTACTTC
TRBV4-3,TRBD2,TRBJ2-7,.,CASSSVAGVGYEQYF,TGCGCCAGCAGCTCAGTAGCGGGAGTTGGGTACGAGCAGTACTTC
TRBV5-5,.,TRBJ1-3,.,CASSLDVPIIHTIYF,TGTGCCAGCAGCTTGGATGTTCCTATCATCCACACCATATATTTT
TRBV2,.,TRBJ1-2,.,CAGGLGYGYTF,TGTGCCGGGGGACTCGGATATGGCTACACCTTC
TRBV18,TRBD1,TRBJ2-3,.,CASSPGTATDTQYF,TGTGCCAGCTCACCAGGGACAGCCACAGATACGCAGTATTTT
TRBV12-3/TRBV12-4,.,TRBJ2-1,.,CASTSRSYNEQFF,TGTGCCAGCACTAGCCGCTCCTACAATGAGCAGTTCTTC
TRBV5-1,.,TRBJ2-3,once,CASSLGHLPSTDTQYF,TGCGCCAGCAGCCTCGGACACCTCCCTAGCACAGATACGCAGTATTTT
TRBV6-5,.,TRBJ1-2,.,CASSLGGYYGYTF,TGTGCCAGCAGTTTGGGGGGGTACTATGGCTACACCTTC
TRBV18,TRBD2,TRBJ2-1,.,CASSLYQAGGRYEQFF,TGTGCCAGCTCACTCTATCAGGCGGGAGGGAGGTATGAGCAGTTCTTC
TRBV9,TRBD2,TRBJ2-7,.,CASSVVGTIPTYEQYF,TGTGCCAGCAGCGTAGTAGGGACTATACCTACCTACGAGCAGTACTTC
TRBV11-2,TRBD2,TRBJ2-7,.,CASSLDSSGGYEQYF,TGTGCCAGCAGCTTAGATTCCAGCGGGGGTTACGAGCAGTACTTC
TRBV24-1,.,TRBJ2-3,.,CATGPSGTDTQYF,TGTGCCACCGGGCCGTCCGGCACAGATACGCAGTATTTT
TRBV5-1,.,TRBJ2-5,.,CASSPVVGGQETQYF,TGCGCCAGCAGCCCGGTCGTCGGCGGCCAAGAGACCCAGTACTTC
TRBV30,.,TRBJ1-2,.,CAWGGEGRNYGYTF,TGTGCCTGGGGGGGGGAGGGGCGTAACTATGGCTACACCTTC
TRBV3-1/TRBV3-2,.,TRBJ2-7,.,CASSQEAVEQYF,TGTGCCAGCAGCCAAGAAGCGGTCGAGCAGTACTTC
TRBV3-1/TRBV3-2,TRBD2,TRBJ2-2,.,CASRPSGLLVANTGELFF,TGTGCCAGCAGGCCTAGCGGGCTTCTGGTAGCCAACACCGGGGAGCTGTTTTTT
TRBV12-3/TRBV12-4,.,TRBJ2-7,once,CASSFGGAGMNF,TGTGCCAGCAGCTTCGGCGGGGCTGGGATGAACTTC
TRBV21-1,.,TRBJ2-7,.,CASSTRLAGTLRNYEQYF,TGTGCCAGCAGCACTCGACTAGCGGGAACCCTAAGGAACTACGAGCAGTACTTC
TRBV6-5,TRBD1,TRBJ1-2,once,CASGTGGAGGYTF,TGTGCCAGTGGGACAGGGGGCGCGGGTGGCTACACCTTC
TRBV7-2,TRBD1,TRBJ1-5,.,CASSFGTGRQPQHF,TGTGCCAGCAGCTTTGGGACAGGGCGTCAGCCCCAGCATTTT
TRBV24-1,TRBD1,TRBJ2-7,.,CAVQTGTGGEEQYF,TGTGCCGTCCAAACCGGGACAGGGGGAGAAGAGCAGTACTTC
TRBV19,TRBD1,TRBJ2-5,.,CASSKGQQETQYF,TGTGCCAGTAGTAAGGGACAGCAAGAGACCCAGTACTTC